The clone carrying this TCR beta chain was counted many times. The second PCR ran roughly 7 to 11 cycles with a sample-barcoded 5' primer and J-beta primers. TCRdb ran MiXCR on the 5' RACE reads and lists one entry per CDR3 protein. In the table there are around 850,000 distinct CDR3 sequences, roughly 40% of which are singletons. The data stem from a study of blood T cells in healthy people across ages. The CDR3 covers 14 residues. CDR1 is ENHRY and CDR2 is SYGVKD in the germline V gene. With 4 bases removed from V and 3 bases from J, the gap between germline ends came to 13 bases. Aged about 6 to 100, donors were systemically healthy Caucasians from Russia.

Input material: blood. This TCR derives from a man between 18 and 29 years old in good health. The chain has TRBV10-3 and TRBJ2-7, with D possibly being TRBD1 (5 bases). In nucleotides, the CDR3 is TGTGCCATCAGTGTAGGTTCAACAGGCTACGAGCAGTACTTC. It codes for CAISVGSTGYEQYF.